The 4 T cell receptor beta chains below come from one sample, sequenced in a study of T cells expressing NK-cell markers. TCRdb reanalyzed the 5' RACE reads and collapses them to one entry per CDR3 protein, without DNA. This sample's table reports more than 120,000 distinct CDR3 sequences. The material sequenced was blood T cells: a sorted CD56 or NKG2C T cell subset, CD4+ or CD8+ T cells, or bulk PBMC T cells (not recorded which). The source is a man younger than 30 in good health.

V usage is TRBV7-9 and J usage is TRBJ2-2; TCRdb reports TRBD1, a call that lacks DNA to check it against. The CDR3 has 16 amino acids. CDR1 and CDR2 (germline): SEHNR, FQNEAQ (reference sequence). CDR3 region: CASSHNTGLNTGELFF. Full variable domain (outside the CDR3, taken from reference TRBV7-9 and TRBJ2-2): DTGVSQNPRHKITKRGQNVTFRCDPISEHNRLYWYRQTLGQGPEFLTYFQNEAQLEKSRLLSDRFSAERPKGSFSTLEIQRTEQGDSAMYLCASSHNTGLNTGELFFGEGSRLTVL.

The CDR3 loop reads CSASRTGNEQFF. The V gene is TRBV20-1, the J gene TRBJ2-1; absent DNA, TCRdb's TRBD2 call cannot be checked. The V gene's germline CDR1 is DFQATT and CDR2 SNEGSKA (reference sequence). CDR3 size: 12 residues.

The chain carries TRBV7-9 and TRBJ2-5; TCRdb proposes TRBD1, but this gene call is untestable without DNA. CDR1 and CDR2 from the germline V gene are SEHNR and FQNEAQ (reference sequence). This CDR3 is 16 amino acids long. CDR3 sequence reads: CASSDPDRGRGETQYF.

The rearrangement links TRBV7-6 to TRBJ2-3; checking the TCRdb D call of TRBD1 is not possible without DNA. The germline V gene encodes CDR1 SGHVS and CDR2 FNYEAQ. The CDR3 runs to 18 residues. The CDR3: CASSSRQGKRGGTDTQYF. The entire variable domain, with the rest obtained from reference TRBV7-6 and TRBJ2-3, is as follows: GAGVSQSPRYKVTKRGQDVALRCDPISGHVSLYWYRQALGQGPEFLTYFNYEAQQDKSGLPNDRFSAERPEGSISTLTIQRTEQRDSAMYRCASSSRQGKRGGTDTQYFGPGTRLTVL.